The clone carrying this T cell receptor (beta chain) has ten or more counts. For the second PCR, which ran for 7 to 11 cycles, a sample-barcoded 5' primer and a J-beta primer mix were used. Unique molecular identifiers of 12 random nucleotides labeled each cDNA. TCRdb passed the 5' RACE reads through MiXCR, listing each CDR3 protein once. Of about 930,000 distinct CDR3 sequences in the sample, roughly 29% were seen once. This sample stems from a study of blood T cells in healthy people across ages. Each sample gave at least 6.5 million isolated PBMCs. This CDR3 is 16 amino acids long. CDR1 and CDR2 (germline): ENHRY, SYGVKD. V dropped 7 bases and J dropped 2; count of bases not matched to a gene: 12. This sample was also put to use in a study of T cells of mothers and their children. This second study notes: The authors detected no persistent microchimeric T cell clones.

Material: blood. The receptor was isolated from a woman in her 40s in good health. The rearrangement links TRBV10-3 to TRBJ1-2; 8 bases are shared with TRBD1. The CDR3 loop reads CAITPFGAGGNYGYTF. The CDR3 region has the DNA TGTGCCATCACCCCTTTTGGGGCAGGGGGCAACTATGGCTACACCTTC.